Sequencing of this T cell receptor beta chain was carried out in a study of blood T cell dynamics during melanoma immunotherapy. Here immunoSEQ multiplex PCR was the method, and the copy in TCRdb shows in-frame clones only, minus some. The sample shows about 9,000 clones, 85% of them seen only once. Time point: week 3, after first cycle of checkpoint inhibitor. Germline assignment: CDR1 MNHNS and CDR2 SASEGT. The germline V and J ends were trimmed by 7 bases and 5 bases, with 11 bases remaining between them. The CDR3 consists of 13 residues. This TCR derives from a human donor with melanoma. The rearrangement links TRBV6-1 to TRBJ2-2, with D perhaps matching TRBD2 (6 bases). Source: blood, taken from a patient treated with checkpoint blockade. CDR3 DNA: TGTGCCAGCATGGGGGGAAGTACCGGGGAGCTGTTTTTT. This sequence encodes CASMGGSTGELFF.